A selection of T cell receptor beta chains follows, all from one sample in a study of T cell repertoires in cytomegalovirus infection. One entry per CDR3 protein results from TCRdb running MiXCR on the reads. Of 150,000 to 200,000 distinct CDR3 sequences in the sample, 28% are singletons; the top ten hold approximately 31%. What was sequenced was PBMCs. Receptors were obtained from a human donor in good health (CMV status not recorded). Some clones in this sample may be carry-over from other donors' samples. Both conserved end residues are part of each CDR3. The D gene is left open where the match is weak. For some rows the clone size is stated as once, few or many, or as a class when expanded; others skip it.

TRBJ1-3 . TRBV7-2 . CASSLRGTMTGNTIYF TGTGCCAGCAGCTTACGAGGGACAATGACTGGAAACACCATATATTTT
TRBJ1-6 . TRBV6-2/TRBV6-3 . CASTRPQGSPLHF TGTGCCAGCACCAGACCCCAGGGCTCACCCCTCCACTTT
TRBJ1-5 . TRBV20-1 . CSAKGGDQPQHF TGCAGTGCTAAGGGAGGGGATCAGCCCCAGCATTTT
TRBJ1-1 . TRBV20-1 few CSAATLPNTEAFF TGCAGTGCTGCTACACTCCCGAACACTGAAGCTTTCTTT
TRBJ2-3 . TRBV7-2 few CASSPRGAPTDTQYF TGTGCCAGCAGCCCTCGGGGGGCTCCCACAGATACGCAGTATTTT
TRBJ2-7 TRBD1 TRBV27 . CASSFTGDNPYEQYF TGTGCCAGCAGTTTCACAGGGGACAACCCCTACGAGCAGTACTTC
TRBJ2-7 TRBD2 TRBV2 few CASSTSGGPSYEQYF TGTGCCAGCAGTACTAGCGGGGGACCCTCCTACGAGCAGTACTTC
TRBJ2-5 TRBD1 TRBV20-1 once CSAFRDREQETQYF TGCAGTGCCTTCAGGGACAGGGAACAAGAGACCCAGTACTTC
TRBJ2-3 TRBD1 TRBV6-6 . CASSAYRGSTDTQYF TGTGCCAGCAGCGCCTACAGGGGGAGCACAGATACGCAGTATTTT
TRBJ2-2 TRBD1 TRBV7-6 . CASSGQGRTGELFF TGTGCTAGCTCTGGACAGGGACGCACCGGGGAGCTGTTTTTT
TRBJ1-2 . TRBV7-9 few CASSLEVVLQGYTF TGTGCCAGCAGCTTAGAAGTGGTCCTTCAAGGCTACACCTTC
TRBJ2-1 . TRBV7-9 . CASSPSAGSGEQFF TGTGCCAGCAGCCCCTCGGCAGGATCTGGTGAGCAGTTCTTC
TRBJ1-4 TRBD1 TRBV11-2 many CASSSGTAYPEKLFF TGTGCCAGCAGCTCCGGGACAGCCTATCCCGAAAAACTGTTTTTT
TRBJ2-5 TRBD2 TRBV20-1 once CSARGTSGSLGETQYF TGCAGTGCTCGAGGGACTAGCGGGTCCCTGGGAGAGACCCAGTACTTC
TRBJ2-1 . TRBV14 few CASSQVRASEQFF TGTGCCAGCAGCCAAGTTCGCGCGAGTGAGCAGTTCTTC
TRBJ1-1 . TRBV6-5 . CASSRPGGIMNTEAFF TGTGCCAGCAGTCGCCCCGGGGGAATCATGAACACTGAAGCTTTCTTT
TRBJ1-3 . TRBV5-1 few CASSGGENSGNTIYF TGCGCCAGCAGCGGAGGGGAGAACTCTGGAAACACCATATATTTT
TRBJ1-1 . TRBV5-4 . CASSLAARVEAFF TGTGCCAGCAGCTTGGCCGCGAGGGTTGAAGCTTTCTTT
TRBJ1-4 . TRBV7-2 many CASSLGEAEKLFF TGTGCCAGCAGCTTAGGAGAGGCTGAAAAACTGTTTTTT
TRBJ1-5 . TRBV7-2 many CASSLVVGEQPQHF TGTGCCAGCAGCTTAGTAGTAGGGGAGCAGCCCCAGCATTTT
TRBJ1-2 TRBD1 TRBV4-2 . CASSQPSEGQGAYGYTF TGTGCCAGCAGCCAACCATCGGAGGGACAGGGGGCTTATGGCTACACCTTC
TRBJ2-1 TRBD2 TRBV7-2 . CASSFSGDSYNEQFF TGTGCCAGCAGCTTTAGCGGGGATTCCTACAATGAGCAGTTCTTC
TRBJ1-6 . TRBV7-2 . CASSLDSRESPLHF TGTGCCAGCAGCTTGGACAGTAGAGAATCACCCCTCCACTTT
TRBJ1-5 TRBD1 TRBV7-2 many CASSLAGQGNQPQHF TGTGCCAGCAGCTTAGCGGGACAGGGCAATCAGCCCCAGCATTTT
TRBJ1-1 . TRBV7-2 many CASSLEGTNTEAFF TGTGCCAGCAGCTTAGAGGGGACGAACACTGAAGCTTTCTTT
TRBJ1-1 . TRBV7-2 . CASSAPPENTEAFF TGTGCCAGCAGCGCACCCCCCGAGAACACTGAAGCTTTCTTT
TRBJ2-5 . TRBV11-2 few CASSLEPGQETQYF TGTGCCAGCAGCTTAGAACCCGGTCAAGAGACCCAGTACTTC
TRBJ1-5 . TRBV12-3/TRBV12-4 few CASSLGKYQPQHF TGTGCCAGCAGTTTAGGGAAATACCAGCCCCAGCATTTT
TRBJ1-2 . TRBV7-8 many CASSLDVGEGTYGYTF TGTGCCAGCAGCTTAGATGTGGGCGAGGGGACCTATGGCTACACCTTC
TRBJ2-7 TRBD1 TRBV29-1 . CSAQGGTGGYEQYF TGCAGCGCCCAAGGCGGGACAGGGGGCTACGAGCAGTACTTC
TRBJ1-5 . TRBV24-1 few CATSDGGSNQPQHF TGTGCCACCAGTGACGGGGGTAGCAATCAGCCCCAGCATTTT
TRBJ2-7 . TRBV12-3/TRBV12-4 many CASSRGHLSYEQYF TGTGCCAGCAGCCGCGGACATTTGTCCTACGAGCAGTACTTC